This T cell receptor (beta chain) was identified in a study of shared clonotypes between healthy human individuals. Germline CDR1 KGHSH, CDR2 LQKENI. Trimming removed 6 bases from V and 5 bases from J; junction bases left unmatched: 4. The CDR3 covers 13 residues. Around 32,000 T cell genomes, or around 300 ng DNA, went into unsorted PBMC replicate PCRs. Here immunoSEQ multiplex PCR was the method, and the copy in TCRdb shows in-frame clones only, minus some. The sample lists about 490,000 clones; about 80% were seen once. This clonotype was obtained from a woman aged 40-49 years in good health. Some clones in this sample may be carry-over from other donors' samples. The source material was PBMCs. The gene calls are TRBV18 and TRBJ1-1; TRBD1 matches 9 bases. CDR3 nucleotide sequence: TGTGCCAGCTCCACAGGGGGCCTTACTGAAGCTTTCTTT. Residues: CASSTGGLTEAFF.